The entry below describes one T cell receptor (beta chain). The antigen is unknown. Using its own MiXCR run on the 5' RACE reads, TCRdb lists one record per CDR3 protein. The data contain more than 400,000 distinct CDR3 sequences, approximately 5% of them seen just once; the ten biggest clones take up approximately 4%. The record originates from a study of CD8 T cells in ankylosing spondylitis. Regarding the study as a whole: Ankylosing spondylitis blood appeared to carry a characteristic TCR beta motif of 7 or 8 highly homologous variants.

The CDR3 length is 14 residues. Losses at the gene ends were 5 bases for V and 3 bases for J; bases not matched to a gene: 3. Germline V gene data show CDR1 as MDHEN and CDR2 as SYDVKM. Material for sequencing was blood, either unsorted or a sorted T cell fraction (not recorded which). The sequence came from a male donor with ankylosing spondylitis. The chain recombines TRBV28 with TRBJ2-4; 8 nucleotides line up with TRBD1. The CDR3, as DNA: TGTGCCAGCAGTCCACAGGGGGGCAAAAACATTCAGTACTTC. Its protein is CASSPQGGKNIQYF.